The 14 T cell receptor beta chains presented below share a single source sample, sequenced in a study of CD8 T cells in Susac syndrome. Random-hexamer reverse transcription was applied to roughly 0.5 to 1 ug RNA. TCRdb reprocessed the immunoSEQ multiplex PCR reads via MiXCR and lists one record per CDR3 protein. The sample lists roughly 130,000 distinct CDR3 sequences; about 95% were seen once. The sample taken for sequencing was CD8+ T cells from PBMCs. These receptors all come from a human donor with Susac syndrome.

The chain recombines TRBV20-1 with TRBJ1-2; TRBD1 matches 7 bases. Trimming took 2 bases from V and 4 from J; bases not matched to a gene: 16. CDR3 size: 17 residues. Germline assignment: CDR1 DFQATT and CDR2 SNEGSKA (reference sequence). The CDR3 sequence is CSARSPTGFTHSYGYTF. CDR3 bases: TGCAGTGCTAGATCACCGACAGGGTTTACCCATTCCTATGGCTACACCTTC.

The V call is TRBV13, the J call TRBJ2-2; D is unclear. The V gene lost 4 bases and the J gene lost 5 bases, with 8 bases spanning the gap. Germline V gene sequence: CDR1 PRHDT, CDR2 FYEKMQ (reference sequence). This CDR3 comprises 13 residues. The CDR3 spells CASSSVETGELFF. As DNA, the CDR3 is TGTGCCAGCAGCTCCGTAGAGACCGGGGAGCTGTTTTTT.

The CDR3 is CASSLRVAGDYEQYF. In nucleotides, the CDR3 is TGTGCCAGCAGCTTGCGGGTAGCGGGGGACTACGAGCAGTACTTC. This rearrangement joins TRBV11-2 to TRBJ2-7, with 9 bases identical to TRBD2. Trimming took 3 bases from V and 3 from J; bases not matched to a gene: 6. The CDR3 runs 15 residues. CDR1 is SGHAT, CDR2 FQNNGV, per germline.

The chain is built from TRBV6-2 or TRBV6-3 and TRBJ1-5, with a weak D call TRBD1 (6 bases). Germline V gives CDR1 MNHEY, CDR2 SVGEGT. The CDR3 spans 15 residues. Trimming pared 4 bases from V and 9 bases from J, leaving 19 bases between. The CDR3 region has the DNA TGTGCCAGCAGTTCCCCTCCCCCGAGGGGGAGGCCCCAGCATTTT. Translated: CASSSPPPRGRPQHF.

The genes are TRBV7-9 and TRBJ2-7; a possible D gene is TRBD1 (5 bases). Trimming shortened V by 10 bases and J by 6 bases, and 13 bases separated the two germline ends. Per germline, CDR1 SEHNR and CDR2 FQNEAQ (reference sequence). This CDR3 spans 11 amino acids. CDR3 DNA sequence: TGTGCCACTATTACAGGTCTCGAGCAGTACTTC. Protein product: CATITGLEQYF.

V and J are TRBV27 and TRBJ2-5; TRBD1 might be the D (6 bases). The V gene's germline CDR1 is MNHEY and CDR2 SMNVEV (reference sequence). The CDR3 length is 16 residues. Trimming removed 5 bases from V and 2 bases from J, with 18 bases in between. CDR3 loop: CASSPNPTGSQETQYF. CDR3 bases: TGTGCCAGCAGTCCCAACCCAACAGGGAGTCAAGAGACCCAGTACTTC.

The J gene is TRBJ2-7, the V gene TRBV9; TRBD1 matches 7 bases. CDR1 SGDLS and CDR2 YYNGEE come from the germline V gene. The CDR3 has 15 residues. Trimming took 0 bases from V and 3 from J; bases not matched to a gene: 6. The CDR3 sequence is CASSVGDSHLYEQYF. The CDR3 region has the DNA TGTGCCAGCAGCGTAGGGGACAGCCACCTCTACGAGCAGTACTTC.

The CDR3 coding sequence is TGTGCCAGCAGCGCCCGGGACTATGGCTACACCTTC. Translated, it gives CASSARDYGYTF. The chain uses TRBV9 and TRBJ1-2; D unresolved. Germline CDR1 reads SGDLS; CDR2 reads YYNGEE. The germline V and J ends were trimmed by 3 bases and 3 bases, with 6 bases remaining between them. This CDR3 has 12 amino acids.

The CDR3 reads CASSDPGLGTNQPQHF. The DNA for the CDR3 is TGTGCCAGCAGTGACCCCGGATTGGGTACTAATCAGCCCCAGCATTTT. The chain has TRBV6-6 and TRBJ1-5; unclear D gene. Germline V gene sequence: CDR1 MNHNY, CDR2 SVGAGI (reference sequence). The CDR3 length is 16 residues. Trimming took off 5 bases at V and 4 bases at J, with 18 bases between the two ends.

This clonotype was picked up one time. J is TRBJ1-5 and V is TRBV9, with a weak D call TRBD1 (5 bases). This CDR3 region has 14 residues. The V gene's germline CDR1 is SGDLS and CDR2 YYNGEE. V was clipped by 1 base and J by 7 bases, with 12 bases between them. This CDR3 is CASSVRGLSQPQHF. DNA for the CDR3: TGTGCCAGCAGCGTACGGGGACTGTCACAGCCCCAGCATTTT. The full variable domain, in which reference TRBV9 and TRBJ1-5 provide the parts outside the CDR3, is DSGVTQTPKHLITATGQRVTLRCSPRSGDLSVYWYQQSLDQGLQFLIQYYNGEERAKGNILERFSAQQFPDLHSELNLSSLELGDSALYFCASSVRGLSQPQHFGDGTRLSIL.

The rearrangement uses TRBV14 and TRBJ1-1; D gene ambiguous. The CDR3 is 12 residues long. In germline, CDR1 is SGHDN, CDR2 FVKESK. Trimming removed 4 bases from V and 7 bases from J, with 10 bases in between. The CDR3 coding sequence is TGTGCCAGCAGCCTCGGGCCTTATGAAGCTTTCTTT. It is translated as CASSLGPYEAFF.

V gene TRBV25-1 combines with J gene TRBJ1-2, with D possibly TRBD1 on 5 matching bases. The CDR3 sequence is 11 residues long. Germline loops: CDR1 MGHDK, CDR2 SYGVNS. With 7 bases removed from V and 6 bases from J, the gap between germline ends came to 9 bases. CDR3 coding DNA: TGTGCCAGCAACCAGGGACATGGCTACACCTTC. Amino acids: CASNQGHGYTF.

The V and J genes are TRBV6-5 and TRBJ2-3; D ambiguous. Germline V lookup: CDR1 MNHEY, CDR2 SVGAGI. The germline V and J ends were trimmed by 0 bases and 4 bases, with 8 bases remaining between them. The length of the CDR3 is 14 residues. The CDR3 loop is CASSYSSAPDTQYF. CDR3 bases: TGTGCCAGCAGTTACTCCTCTGCCCCAGATACGCAGTATTTT.

The V and J genes are TRBV30 and TRBJ1-1, with no clear D. V was trimmed by 3 bases and J by 0 bases, leaving 11 bases between them. The CDR3 is made up of 14 amino acids. Germline V gives CDR1 GTSNPN, CDR2 SVGIG (reference sequence). In DNA form, the CDR3 reads TGTGCCTGGAGCGAGGTTGAAGTGAACACTGAAGCTTTCTTT. Translating gives CAWSEVEVNTEAFF.